This TCR beta chain came from a study of cytomegalovirus exposure and HLA in healthy donors. General observations from the study: A later analysis by the authors found several of the most significant clusters apparently linked to common viral pathogens.

CDR3 size: 16 residues. The J segment lost 2 bases and the V segment lost 6 bases, leaving 14 bases of the junction unmatched. Germline V gives CDR1 SGHDT, CDR2 YYEEEE. PCR primers comprised 60 Vbeta and 13 Jbeta primers. Per the authors' pipeline: A later analysis tallied approximately 78 million unique TCR beta chains, about 12 million of them shared. Produced via immunoSEQ multiplex PCR; TCRdb's table is partial and in-frame only. From that table come the V and J calls and clone size; the DNA was used to work out D and trimming. The table shows 150,000 to 200,000 clones, with 79% occurring only once. This clone was seen a few times. Its target is unknown.

This rearrangement joins TRBV5-6 to TRBJ2-7, with 7 bases matching TRBD1. The TCR comes from a woman in her forties in good health and CMV-seronegative. The sequenced sample consisted of PBMCs. As DNA, the CDR3 is TGTGCCAGCATCGGCCGACAGGGTTGGTATGCCTACGAGCAGTACTTC. Translating it yields CASIGRQGWYAYEQYF.